This T cell receptor beta chain was sequenced for a study of cytomegalovirus exposure and HLA in healthy donors. Germline CDR1 and CDR2: SGHRS and YFSETQ. Trimming took 0 bases from V and 1 from J, leaving 12 bases between them. The CDR3 length is 16 residues. Primers included in the PCR were 60 Vbeta and 13 Jbeta primers. The table came from immunoSEQ multiplex PCR; TCRdb's copy has only in-frame clones and leaves some out. The profile covers roughly 69,000 clones, with 65% to 70% appearing a single time and around 13% taken by the ten largest. The specimen was PBMCs. The clonotype comes from a male donor in good health and CMV-seropositive. V is TRBV5-1 and J is TRBJ2-3; the D gene is possibly TRBD2 (6 bases). As DNA, the CDR3 is TGCGCCAGCAGCTTGGCGGCGGGACTCGGCACAGATACGCAGTATTTT. It is translated as CASSLAAGLGTDTQYF. The entire variable domain, with the rest obtained from reference TRBV5-1 and TRBJ2-3, is as follows: KAGVTQTPRYLIKTRGQQVTLSCSPISGHRSVSWYQQTPGQGLQFLFEYFSETQRNKGNFPGRFSGRQFSNSRSEMNVSTLELGDSALYLCASSLAAGLGTDTQYFGPGTRLTVL.